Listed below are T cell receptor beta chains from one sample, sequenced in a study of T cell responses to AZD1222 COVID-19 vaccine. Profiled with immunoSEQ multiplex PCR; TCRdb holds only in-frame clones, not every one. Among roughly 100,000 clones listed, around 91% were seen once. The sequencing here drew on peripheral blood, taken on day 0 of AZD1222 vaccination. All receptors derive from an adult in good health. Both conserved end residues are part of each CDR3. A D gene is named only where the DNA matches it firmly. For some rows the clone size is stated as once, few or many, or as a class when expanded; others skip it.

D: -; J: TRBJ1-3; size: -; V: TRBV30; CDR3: CAWSARTGNTIYF; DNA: TGTGCCTGGAGTGCGAGAACTGGAAACACCATATATTTT
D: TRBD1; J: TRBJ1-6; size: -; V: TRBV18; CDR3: CASSPGTGVSYNSPLHF; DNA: TGTGCCAGCTCACCTGGGACAGGAGTCTCCTATAATTCACCCCTCCACTTT
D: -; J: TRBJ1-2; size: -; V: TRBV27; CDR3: CASSPTGPNYGYTF; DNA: TGTGCCAGCAGTCCCACGGGCCCCAACTATGGCTACACCTTC
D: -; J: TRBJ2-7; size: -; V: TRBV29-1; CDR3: CSANPAAADGEQYF; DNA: TGCAGCGCAAACCCCGCGGCCGCCGACGGCGAGCAGTACTTC
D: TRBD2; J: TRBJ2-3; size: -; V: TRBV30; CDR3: CAWTSGGTDTQYF; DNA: TGTGCCTGGACTAGCGGGGGAACAGATACGCAGTATTTT
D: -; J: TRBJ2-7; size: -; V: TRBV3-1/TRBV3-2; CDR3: CASKLDIGAYEQYF; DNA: TGTGCCAGCAAATTGGACATAGGAGCCTACGAGCAGTACTTC
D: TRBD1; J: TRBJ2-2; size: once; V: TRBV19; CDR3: CASSRTGNTGELFF; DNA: TGTGCCAGTAGTCGGACAGGGAACACCGGGGAGCTGTTTTTT
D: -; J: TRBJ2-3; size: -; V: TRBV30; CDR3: CAWNPGMSTDTQYF; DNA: TGTGCCTGGAACCCAGGGATGAGCACAGATACGCAGTATTTT
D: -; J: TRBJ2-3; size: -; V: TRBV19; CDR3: CASSPRGLTDTQYF; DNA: TGTGCCAGTAGTCCCCGAGGGCTCACAGATACGCAGTATTTT
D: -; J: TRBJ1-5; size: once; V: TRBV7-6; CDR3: CASSRGEFSQPQHF; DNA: TGTGCCAGCAGCCGGGGGGAATTTAGTCAGCCCCAGCATTTT
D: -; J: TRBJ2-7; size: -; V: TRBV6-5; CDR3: CASSLEAGSYEQYF; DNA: TGTGCCAGCAGTCTCGAGGCGGGCTCCTACGAGCAGTACTTC
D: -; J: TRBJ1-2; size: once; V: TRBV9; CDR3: CASSPQVDGYTF; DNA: TGTGCCAGCAGCCCCCAGGTGGATGGCTACACCTTC
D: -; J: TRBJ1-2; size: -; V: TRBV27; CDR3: CASSLSGEGYTF; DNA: TGTGCCAGCAGTTTATCAGGGGAGGGCTACACCTTC
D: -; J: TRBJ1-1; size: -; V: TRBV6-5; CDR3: CASIVGRPNTEAFF; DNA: TGTGCCAGCATCGTTGGCAGACCAAACACTGAAGCTTTCTTT
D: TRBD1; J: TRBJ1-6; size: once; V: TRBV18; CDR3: CASSPRQGVNSPLHF; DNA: TGTGCCAGCTCACCACGACAGGGGGTAAATTCACCCCTCCACTTT
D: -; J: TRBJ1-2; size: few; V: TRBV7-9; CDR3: CASSRGGNQGYTF; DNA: TGTGCCAGCAGCCGGGGGGGAAATCAGGGCTACACCTTC
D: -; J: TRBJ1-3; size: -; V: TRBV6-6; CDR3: CASSYLVGAKGNTIYF; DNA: TGTGCCAGCAGTTACCTCGTGGGGGCAAAGGGAAACACCATATATTTT
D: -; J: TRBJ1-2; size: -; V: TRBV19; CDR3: CASSIDEQMAYGYTF; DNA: TGTGCCAGTAGTATAGATGAACAGATGGCCTATGGCTACACCTTC
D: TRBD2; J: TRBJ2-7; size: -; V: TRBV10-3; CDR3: CAISILAGEHSYEQYF; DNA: TGTGCCATCAGTATTTTAGCGGGGGAACACTCCTACGAGCAGTACTTC
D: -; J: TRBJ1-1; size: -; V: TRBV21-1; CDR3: CASSKGRRDTEAFF; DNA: TGTGCCAGCAGCAAAGGAAGGAGGGACACTGAAGCTTTCTTT
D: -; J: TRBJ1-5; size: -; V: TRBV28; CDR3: CASKLQVPNQPQHF; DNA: TGTGCCAGCAAACTACAGGTGCCGAATCAGCCCCAGCATTTT
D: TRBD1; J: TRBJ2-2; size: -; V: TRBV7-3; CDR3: CASSYQGANTGELFF; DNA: TGTGCCAGCAGCTACCAGGGGGCTAACACCGGGGAGCTGTTTTTT
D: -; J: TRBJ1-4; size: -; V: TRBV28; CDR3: CASRPRPREKLFF; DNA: TGTGCCAGCAGGCCACGTCCACGGGAAAAACTGTTTTTT
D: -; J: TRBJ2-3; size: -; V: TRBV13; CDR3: CASNLRANWDTQYF; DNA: TGTGCCAGCAACCTAAGGGCCAATTGGGATACGCAGTATTTT
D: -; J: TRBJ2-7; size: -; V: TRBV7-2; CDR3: CASSPATGPGYEQYF; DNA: TGTGCCAGCAGCCCTGCAACAGGACCCGGGTACGAGCAGTACTTC
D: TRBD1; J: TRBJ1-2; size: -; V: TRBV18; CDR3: CASSPDRANYGYTF; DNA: TGTGCCAGCTCACCGGACAGGGCAAACTATGGCTACACCTTC